This T cell receptor beta chain was captured in a study of regulatory T cells in long-lasting Graves disease. Study observations and caveats: Persistent disease was characterized by preferential usage of TRBV28, TRBJ1-2 and TRBJ2-5.

This clonotype showed up many times. The antigen is undetermined. The time point is: newly diagnosed GD, antithyroid drugs for less than 3 months. After RNA was extracted from PBMCs, the TCR library was made from it. The length of the CDR3 is 15 residues. Per germline, CDR1 MDHEN and CDR2 SYDVKM. V lost 6 bases and J lost 1; bases outside the gene matches: 6. Building of the TCR beta libraries involved iRepertoire HTBI primers and Arm-PCR of CDR3 regions. One entry per CDR3 protein results from TCRdb running MiXCR on the multiplex PCR reads. The data hold more than 350,000 distinct CDR3 sequences, with just under 15% observed a single time. These data also featured in a second study, about T cells in Graves' hyperthyroidism and ophthalmopathy.

The sample consisted of peripheral blood mononuclear cells (PBMCs), taken at new diagnosis, from a patient treated with antithyroid drugs. The TCR sequence derives from a woman aged 25 to 39 with Graves disease. The chain couples TRBV28 to TRBJ1-5; TRBD1 agrees at 7 bases. CDR3 region: CASSRDSSSNQPQHF. The CDR3 DNA reads TGTGCCAGCAGCCGGGACAGTTCGAGCAATCAGCCCCAGCATTTT.